The entry below describes one T cell receptor beta chain. The data are from a study of blood T cell repertoires in COVID-19. About the study: Samples taken during acute and convalescent COVID-19 were collected in the United States, Italy and Spain. Sources were T cells, B-cell-depleted T cells, or PBMCs; the material itself was cDNA or gDNA.

In the authors' workflow: It was from reference gene primer amplification that nucleated cell counts were estimated. Libraries were prepared by immunoSEQ multiplex PCR; TCRdb keeps only in-frame clonotypes and omits some of them. That table furnishes V, J and clone size, whereas the DNA furnished D and trimming. The sample yields about 220,000 clones, 80% seen once. Germline CDR1 LNHDA, CDR2 SQIVND (reference sequence). Deletions cut 3 bases from V and 7 bases from J, with 10 bases between. This CDR3 contains 14 residues. The source of this sequence is a woman in her 70s with acute or convalescent COVID-19. J is TRBJ1-6 and V is TRBV19; D might be TRBD1 (5 bases). Sample: peripheral blood. In DNA form, the CDR3 reads TGTGCCAGTAGTATTCAGGGAGGGAATTCACCCCTCCACTTT. As protein: CASSIQGGNSPLHF.